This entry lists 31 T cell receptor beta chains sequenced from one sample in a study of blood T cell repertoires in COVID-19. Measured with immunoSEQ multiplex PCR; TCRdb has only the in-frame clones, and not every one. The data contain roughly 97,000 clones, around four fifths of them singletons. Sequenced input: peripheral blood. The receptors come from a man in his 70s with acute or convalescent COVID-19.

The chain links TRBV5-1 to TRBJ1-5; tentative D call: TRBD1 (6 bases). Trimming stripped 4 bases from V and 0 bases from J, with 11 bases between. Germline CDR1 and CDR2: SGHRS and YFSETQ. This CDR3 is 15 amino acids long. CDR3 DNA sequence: TGCGCCAGCAGCCGTGCAGGGGTTAGCAATCAGCCCCAGCATTTT. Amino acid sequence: CASSRAGVSNQPQHF.

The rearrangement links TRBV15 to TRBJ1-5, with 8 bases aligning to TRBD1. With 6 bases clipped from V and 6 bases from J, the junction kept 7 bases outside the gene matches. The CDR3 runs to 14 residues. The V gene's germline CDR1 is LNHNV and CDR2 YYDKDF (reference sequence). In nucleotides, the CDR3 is TGTGCCACCAGTACAAACAGGGGGGCTCAGCCCCAGCATTTT. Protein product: CATSTNRGAQPQHF.

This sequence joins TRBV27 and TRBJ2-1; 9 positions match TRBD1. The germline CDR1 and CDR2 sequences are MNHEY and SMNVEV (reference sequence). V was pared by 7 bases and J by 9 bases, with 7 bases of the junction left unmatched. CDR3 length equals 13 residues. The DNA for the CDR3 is TGTGCCAGCACCCACAGGGGGCGCACTGAGCAGTTCTTC. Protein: CASTHRGRTEQFF.

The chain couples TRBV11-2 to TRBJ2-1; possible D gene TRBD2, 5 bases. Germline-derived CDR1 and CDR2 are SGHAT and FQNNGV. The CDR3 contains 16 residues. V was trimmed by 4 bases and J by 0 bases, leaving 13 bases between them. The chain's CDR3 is CASSSSGRGSYNEQFF. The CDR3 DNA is TGTGCCAGCAGCTCCAGCGGACGCGGCTCCTACAATGAGCAGTTCTTC.

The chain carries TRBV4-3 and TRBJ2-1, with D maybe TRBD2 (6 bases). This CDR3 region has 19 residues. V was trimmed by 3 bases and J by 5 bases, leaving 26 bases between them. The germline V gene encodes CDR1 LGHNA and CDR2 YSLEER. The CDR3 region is CASSQARGRSPSFHNEQFF. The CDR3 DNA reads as TGCGCCAGCAGCCAGGCCCGGGGGAGGTCGCCGTCGTTCCACAATGAGCAGTTCTTC.

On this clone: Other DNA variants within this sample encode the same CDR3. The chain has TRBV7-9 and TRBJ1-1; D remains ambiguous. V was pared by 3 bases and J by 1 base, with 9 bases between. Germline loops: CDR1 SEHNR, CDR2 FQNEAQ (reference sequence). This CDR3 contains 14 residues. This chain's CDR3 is CASSLSQANTEAFF. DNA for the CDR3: TGTGCCAGCAGCTTGAGTCAGGCGAACACTGAAGCTTTCTTT.

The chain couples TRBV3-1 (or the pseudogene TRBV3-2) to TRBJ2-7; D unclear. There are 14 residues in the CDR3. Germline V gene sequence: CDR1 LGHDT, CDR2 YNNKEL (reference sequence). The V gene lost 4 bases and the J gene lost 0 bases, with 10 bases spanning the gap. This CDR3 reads CASSPSASSYEQYF. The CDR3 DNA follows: TGTGCCAGCAGCCCCAGCGCTAGCTCCTACGAGCAGTACTTC.

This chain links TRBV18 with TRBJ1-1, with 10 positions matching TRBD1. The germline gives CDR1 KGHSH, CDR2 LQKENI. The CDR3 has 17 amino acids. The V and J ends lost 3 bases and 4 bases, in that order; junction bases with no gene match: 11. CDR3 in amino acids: CASSPGQGGEWVTEAFF. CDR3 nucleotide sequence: TGTGCCAGCTCACCCGGACAGGGGGGTGAATGGGTCACTGAAGCTTTCTTT.

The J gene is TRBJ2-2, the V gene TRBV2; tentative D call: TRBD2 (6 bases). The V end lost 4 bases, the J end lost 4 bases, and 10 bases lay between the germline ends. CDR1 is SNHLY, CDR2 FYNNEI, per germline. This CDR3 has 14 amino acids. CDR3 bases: TGTGCCAGCAGTGCCGCCGGGAGCACCGGGGAGCTGTTTTTT. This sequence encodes CASSAAGSTGELFF.

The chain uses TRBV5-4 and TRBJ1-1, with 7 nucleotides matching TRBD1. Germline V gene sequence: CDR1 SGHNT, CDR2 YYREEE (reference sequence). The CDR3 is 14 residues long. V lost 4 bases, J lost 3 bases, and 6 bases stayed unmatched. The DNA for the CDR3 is TGTGCCAGCAGCGGAACCGGGACAGACACTGAAGCTTTCTTT. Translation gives CASSGTGTDTEAFF.

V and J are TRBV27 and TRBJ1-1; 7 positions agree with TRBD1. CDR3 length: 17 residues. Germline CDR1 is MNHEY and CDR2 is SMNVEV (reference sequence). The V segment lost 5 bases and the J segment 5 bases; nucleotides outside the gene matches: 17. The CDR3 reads CASSRRDSLKAGTEAFF. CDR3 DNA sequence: TGTGCCAGCAGTCGCCGGGACAGCCTGAAGGCGGGAACTGAAGCTTTCTTT.

The DNA for the CDR3 is TGCAGCGTTGGGGGACAGGGCTCCTACGAGCAGTACTTC. Protein sequence: CSVGGQGSYEQYF. J is TRBJ2-7 and V is TRBV29-1; 9 positions match TRBD1. V shed 4 bases and J 0 bases; nucleotides not matched to a gene: 1. Germline V gene data show CDR1 as SQVTM and CDR2 as ANQGSEA. The CDR3 spans 13 residues.

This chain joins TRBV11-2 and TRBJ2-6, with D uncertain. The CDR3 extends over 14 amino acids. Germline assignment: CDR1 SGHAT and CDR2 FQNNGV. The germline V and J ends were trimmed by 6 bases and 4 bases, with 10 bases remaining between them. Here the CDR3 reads CASSPEAGANVLTF. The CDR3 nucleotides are TGTGCCAGCAGTCCCGAGGCGGGGGCCAACGTCCTGACTTTC. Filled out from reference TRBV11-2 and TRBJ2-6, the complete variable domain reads EAGVAQSPRYKIIEKRQSVAFWCNPISGHATLYWYQQILGQGPKLLIQFQNNGVVDDSQLPKDRFSAERLKGVDSTLKIQPAKLEDSAVYLCASSPEAGANVLTFGAGSRLTVL.

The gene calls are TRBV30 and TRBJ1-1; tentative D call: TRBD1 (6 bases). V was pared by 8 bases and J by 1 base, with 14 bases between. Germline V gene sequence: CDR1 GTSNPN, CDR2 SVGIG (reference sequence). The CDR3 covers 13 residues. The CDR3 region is CALSGGANTEAFF. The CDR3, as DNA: TGTGCCCTGTCGGGGGGCGCGAACACTGAAGCTTTCTTT.

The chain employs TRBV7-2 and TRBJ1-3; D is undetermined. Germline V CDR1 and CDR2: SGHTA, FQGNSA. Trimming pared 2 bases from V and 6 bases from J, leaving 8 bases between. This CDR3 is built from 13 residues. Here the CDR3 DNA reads TGTGCCAGCAGCTTAACTCAAGTAAACACCATATATTTT. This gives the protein CASSLTQVNTIYF.

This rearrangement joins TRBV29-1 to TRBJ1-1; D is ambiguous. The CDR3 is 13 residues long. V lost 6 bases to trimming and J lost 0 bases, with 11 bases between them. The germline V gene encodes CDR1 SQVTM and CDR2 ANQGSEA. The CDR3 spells CSVRGQLNTEAFF. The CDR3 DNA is TGCAGCGTCCGAGGGCAGTTGAACACTGAAGCTTTCTTT.

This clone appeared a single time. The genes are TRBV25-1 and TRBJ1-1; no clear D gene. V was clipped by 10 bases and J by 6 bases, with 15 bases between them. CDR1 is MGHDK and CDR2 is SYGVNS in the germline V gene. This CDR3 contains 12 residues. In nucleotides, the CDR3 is TGTGCCACCGATTCGGGAAAGGCTGAAGCTTTCTTT. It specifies CATDSGKAEAFF.

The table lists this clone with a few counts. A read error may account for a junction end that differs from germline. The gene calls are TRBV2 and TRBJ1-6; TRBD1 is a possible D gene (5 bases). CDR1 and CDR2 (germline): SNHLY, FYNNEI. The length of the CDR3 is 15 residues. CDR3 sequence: CASSDRRAGNSALHF. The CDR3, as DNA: TGTGCCAGCAGTGATCGCAGGGCGGGGAATTCAGCCCTCCACTTT.

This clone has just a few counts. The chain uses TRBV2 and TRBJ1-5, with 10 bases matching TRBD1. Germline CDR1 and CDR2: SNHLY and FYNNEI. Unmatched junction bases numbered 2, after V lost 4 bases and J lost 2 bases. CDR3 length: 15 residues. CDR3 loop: CASSGTGGGNQPQHF. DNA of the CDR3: TGTGCCAGCAGTGGGACAGGGGGGGGCAATCAGCCCCAGCATTTT.

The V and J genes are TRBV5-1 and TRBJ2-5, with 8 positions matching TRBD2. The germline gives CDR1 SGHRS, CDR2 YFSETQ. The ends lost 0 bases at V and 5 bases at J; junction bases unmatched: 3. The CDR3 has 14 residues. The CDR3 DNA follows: TGCGCCAGCAGCTTGGGCGGGAGGAGGGAGACCCAGTACTTC. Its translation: CASSLGGRRETQYF.

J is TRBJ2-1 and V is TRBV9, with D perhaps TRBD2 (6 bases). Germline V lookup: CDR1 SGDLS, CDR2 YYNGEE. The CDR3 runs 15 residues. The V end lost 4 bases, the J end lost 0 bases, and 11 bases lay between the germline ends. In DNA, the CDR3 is TGTGCCAGCAGCCCCCGGGGGATCTCCTACAATGAGCAGTTCTTC. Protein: CASSPRGISYNEQFF.

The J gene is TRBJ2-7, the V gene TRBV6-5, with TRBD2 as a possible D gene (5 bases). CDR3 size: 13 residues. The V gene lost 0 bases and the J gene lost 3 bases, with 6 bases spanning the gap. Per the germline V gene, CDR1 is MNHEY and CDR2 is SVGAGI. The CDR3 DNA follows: TGTGCCAGCAGTTACTCAGGGAGCTACGAGCAGTACTTC. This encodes CASSYSGSYEQYF.

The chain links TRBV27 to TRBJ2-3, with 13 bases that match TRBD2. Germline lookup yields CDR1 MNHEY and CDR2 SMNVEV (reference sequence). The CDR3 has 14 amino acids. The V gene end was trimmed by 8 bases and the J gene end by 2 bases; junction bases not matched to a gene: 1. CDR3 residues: CASGLAGATDTQYF. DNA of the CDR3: TGTGCCAGCGGACTAGCGGGGGCCACAGATACGCAGTATTTT.

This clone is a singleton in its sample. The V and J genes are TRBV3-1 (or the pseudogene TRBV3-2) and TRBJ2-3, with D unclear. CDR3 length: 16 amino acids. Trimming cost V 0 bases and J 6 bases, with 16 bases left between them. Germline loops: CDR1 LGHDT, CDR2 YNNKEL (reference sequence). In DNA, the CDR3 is TGTGCCAGCAGCCAAGAGTGGTCTACCGCCGCCGATACGCAGTATTTT. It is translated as CASSQEWSTAADTQYF.

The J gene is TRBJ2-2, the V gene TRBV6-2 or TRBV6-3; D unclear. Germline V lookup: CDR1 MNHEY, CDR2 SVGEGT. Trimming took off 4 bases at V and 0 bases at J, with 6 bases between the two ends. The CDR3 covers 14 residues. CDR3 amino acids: CASSFRANTGELFF. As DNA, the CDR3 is TGTGCCAGCAGTTTCCGCGCGAACACCGGGGAGCTGTTTTTT.

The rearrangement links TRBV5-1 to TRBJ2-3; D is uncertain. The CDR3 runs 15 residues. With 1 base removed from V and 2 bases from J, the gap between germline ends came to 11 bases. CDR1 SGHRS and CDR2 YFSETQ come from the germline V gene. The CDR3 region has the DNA TGCGCCAGCAGCTTGTTTGGCAGAACCACAGATACGCAGTATTTT. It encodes CASSLFGRTTDTQYF.

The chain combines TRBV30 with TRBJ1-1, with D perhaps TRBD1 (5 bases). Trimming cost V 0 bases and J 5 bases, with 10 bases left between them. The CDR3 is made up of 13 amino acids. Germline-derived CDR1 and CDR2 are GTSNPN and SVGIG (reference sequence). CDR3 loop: CAWSVQERTEAFF. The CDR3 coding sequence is TGTGCCTGGAGTGTACAGGAGCGAACTGAAGCTTTCTTT.

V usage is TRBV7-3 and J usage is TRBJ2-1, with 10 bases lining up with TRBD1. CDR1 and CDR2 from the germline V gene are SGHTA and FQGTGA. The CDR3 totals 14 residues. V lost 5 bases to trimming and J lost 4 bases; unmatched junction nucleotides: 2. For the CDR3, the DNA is TGTGCCAGCAGCGGGGGACAGGGGTACAATGAGCAGTTCTTC. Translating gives CASSGGQGYNEQFF. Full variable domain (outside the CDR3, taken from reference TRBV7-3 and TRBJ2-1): GAGVSQTPSNKVTEKGKYVELRCDPISGHTALYWYRQSLGQGPEFLIYFQGTGAADDSGLPNDRFFAVRPEGSVSTLKIQRTERGDSAVYLCASSGGQGYNEQFFGPGTRLTVL.

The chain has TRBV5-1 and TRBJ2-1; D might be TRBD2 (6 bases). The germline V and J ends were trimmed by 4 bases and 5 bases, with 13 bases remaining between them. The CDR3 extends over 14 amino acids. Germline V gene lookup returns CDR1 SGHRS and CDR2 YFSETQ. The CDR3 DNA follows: TGCGCCAGCAGCCCGCCGGGACTTAACAATGAGCAGTTCTTC. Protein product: CASSPPGLNNEQFF.

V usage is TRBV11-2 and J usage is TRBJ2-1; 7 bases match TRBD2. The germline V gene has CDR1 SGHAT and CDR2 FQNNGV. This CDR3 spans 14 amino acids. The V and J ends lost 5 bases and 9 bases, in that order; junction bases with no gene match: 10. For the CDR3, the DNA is TGTGCCAGCAGCCCTCAGGGACTATGGGGTGAGCAGTTCTTC. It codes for CASSPQGLWGEQFF.

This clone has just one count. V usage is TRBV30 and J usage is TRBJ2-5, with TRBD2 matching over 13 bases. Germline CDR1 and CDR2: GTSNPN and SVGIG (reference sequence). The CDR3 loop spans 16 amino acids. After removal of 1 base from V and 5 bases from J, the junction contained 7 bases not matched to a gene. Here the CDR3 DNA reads TGTGCCTGGAGTGACACTAGCGGGAGGGCCCAGGAGACCCAGTACTTC. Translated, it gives CAWSDTSGRAQETQYF. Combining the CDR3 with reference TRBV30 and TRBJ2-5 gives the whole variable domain SQTIHQWPATLVQPVGSPLSLECTVEGTSNPNLYWYRQAAGRGLQLLFYSVGIGQISSEVPQNLSASRPQDRQFILSSKKLLLSDSGFYLCAWSDTSGRAQETQYFGPGTRLLVL.